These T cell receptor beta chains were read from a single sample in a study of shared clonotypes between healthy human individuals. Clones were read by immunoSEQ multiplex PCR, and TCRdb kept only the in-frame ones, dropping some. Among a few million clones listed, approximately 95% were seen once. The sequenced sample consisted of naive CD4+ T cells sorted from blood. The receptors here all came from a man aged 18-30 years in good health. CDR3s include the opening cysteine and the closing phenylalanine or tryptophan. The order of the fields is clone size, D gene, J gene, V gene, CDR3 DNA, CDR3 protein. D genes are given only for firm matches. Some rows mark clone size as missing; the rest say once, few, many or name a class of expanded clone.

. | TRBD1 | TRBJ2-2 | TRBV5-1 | TGCGCCAGCAGCTTTCGGACAGGGAATACCCTTAGGGAGCTGTTTTTT | CASSFRTGNTLRELFF
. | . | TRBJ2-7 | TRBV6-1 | TGTGCCAGCAGTGATCCTACTATCTCCTACGAGCAGTACTTC | CASSDPTISYEQYF
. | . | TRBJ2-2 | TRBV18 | TGTGCCAGCTCCCCTAAGAACACCGGGGAGCTGTTTTTT | CASSPKNTGELFF
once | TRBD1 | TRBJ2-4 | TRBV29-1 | TGCAGCGTTGTCAGGACAGGGTTAGCCAAAAACATTCAGTACTTC | CSVVRTGLAKNIQYF
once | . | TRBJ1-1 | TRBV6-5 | TGTGCCAGCAGTTACGAGGGACGAAACACTGAAGCTTTCTTT | CASSYEGRNTEAFF
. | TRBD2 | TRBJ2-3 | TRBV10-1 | TGCGCCAGCAGTAAGGGACTAGTAGGTACAGATACGCAGTATTTT | CASSKGLVGTDTQYF
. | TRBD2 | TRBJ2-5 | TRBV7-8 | TGTGCCAGCAGCTTAGCGAATAGCGGGGGTTGGGAGACCCAGTACTTC | CASSLANSGGWETQYF
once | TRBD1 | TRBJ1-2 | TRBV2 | TGTGCCATCAGACAGGGGGCCTATGGCTACACCTTC | CAIRQGAYGYTF
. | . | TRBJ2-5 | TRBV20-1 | TGCAGTGCGGGGCGGGAGACCCAGTACTTC | CSAGRETQYF
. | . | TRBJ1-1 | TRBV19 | TGTGCCAGTAGTATGGGAGGGTGGATCACTGAAGCTTTCTTT | CASSMGGWITEAFF
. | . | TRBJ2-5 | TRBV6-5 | TGTGCCAGCAGTTACTTGCCCCCTGCTGCGGAGACCCAGTACTTC | CASSYLPPAAETQYF
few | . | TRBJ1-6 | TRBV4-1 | TGCGCCAGCAGCCAAGCAGAAGGCTCACCCCTCCACTTT | CASSQAEGSPLHF
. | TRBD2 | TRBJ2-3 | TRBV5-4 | TGTGCCAGCAGTATCACTAGCGGGGGCACAGATACGCAGTATTTT | CASSITSGGTDTQYF
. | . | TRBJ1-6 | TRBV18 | TGTGCCAGCTCACCATCGGGGAATTCACCCCTCCACTTT | CASSPSGNSPLHF
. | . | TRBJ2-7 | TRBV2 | TGTGCCAGCAGTCTCCCTCCAAGGGTGAAGCAGTACTTC | CASSLPPRVKQYF
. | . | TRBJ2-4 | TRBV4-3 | TGCGCCAGCAGCGAAGGGGGAAGCGGAAACCGAAACATTCAGTACTTC | CASSEGGSGNRNIQYF
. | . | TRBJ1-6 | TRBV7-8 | TGTGCCAGCAGCTTAGCTATGGGGCCAGTTGATAATAATTCACCCCTCCACTTT | CASSLAMGPVDNNSPLHF
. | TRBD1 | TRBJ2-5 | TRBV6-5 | TGTGCCAGCAGAAAGGACAGGGTTGTGCAAGAGACCCAGTACTTC | CASRKDRVVQETQYF
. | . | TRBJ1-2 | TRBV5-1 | TGCGCCAGCAGCTTGGAGACAGGTGCCCAATATGGCTACACCTTC | CASSLETGAQYGYTF
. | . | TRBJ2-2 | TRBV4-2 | TGTGCCAGCAGCGCTCACGGACGCTCCGGGGAGCTGTTTTTT | CASSAHGRSGELFF
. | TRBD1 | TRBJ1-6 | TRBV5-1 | TGCGCCAGCAGCTTGGAAGGGACAGATAATTCACCCCTCCACTTT | CASSLEGTDNSPLHF
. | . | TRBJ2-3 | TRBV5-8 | TGTGCCAGCAGGGGCCGAAGCACAGATACGCAGTATTTT | CASRGRSTDTQYF
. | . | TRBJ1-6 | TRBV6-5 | TGTGCCAGCCTTGGGGGAGGTTCACCCCTCCACTTT | CASLGGGSPLHF
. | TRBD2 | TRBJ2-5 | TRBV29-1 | TGCAGCGTTGCCGGGGCGAAAAGCGGGGGTCAAGAGACCCAGTACTTC | CSVAGAKSGGQETQYF
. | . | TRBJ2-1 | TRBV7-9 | TGTGCCAGCAGTTACGGGGGGCAAGAGTACAATGAGCAGTTCTTC | CASSYGGQEYNEQFF
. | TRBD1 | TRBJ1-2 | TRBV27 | TGTGCCAGCAGCGACAGGGCTCTTATTCATGGCTACACCTTC | CASSDRALIHGYTF
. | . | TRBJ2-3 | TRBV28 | TGTGCCAGCAGTTTACAGTTAGTCGGCGGGGATCGTACAGATACGCAGTATTTT | CASSLQLVGGDRTDTQYF